This T cell receptor beta chain was observed in a study of shared clonotypes between healthy human individuals. The wider study: Each donor's CD4 naive and CD4 memory cells filled three plates apiece, CD8 naive two, and CD8 memory one. The study's findings and limits: Across a handful of donors, naive CD4 shared 5% to 6%, naive CD8 around 4%, memory CD4 2% to 2.5%, memory CD8 about 0.38%. The sampled material consisted only of blood, and tissue repertoires are likely to differ. Though the depth was large, rarefaction showed that sorted-subset sequencing was incomplete.

A word on this clone: Its antigen is not identified.

Trimming cost V 4 bases and J 10 bases; bases outside gene matches: 15. The CDR3 has 16 residues. The germline V gene encodes CDR1 SGHTA and CDR2 FQGNSA. Sequencing used immunoSEQ multiplex PCR; TCRdb keeps in-frame clones, though not all of them. The sample records 850,000 to 1,100,000 clones, around 77% being singletons. The sequenced sample was memory CD4+ T cells from PBMCs. Regarding subset: CD45RA-negative fraction. The V gene is TRBV7-2, the J gene TRBJ1-4, with 7 nucleotides matching TRBD1. The receptor was isolated from a man younger than 30 in good health. Some clones in this sample may be carry-over from other donors' samples. The CDR3 reads CASSSAALTGRRKLFF. The CDR3 DNA is TGTGCCAGCAGCTCAGCCGCGTTGACAGGGCGAAGAAAACTGTTTTTT.